Listed below are T cell receptor beta chains from one sample, sequenced in a study of cytomegalovirus exposure and HLA in healthy donors. Measured with immunoSEQ multiplex PCR; TCRdb has only the in-frame clones, and not every one. The table has around 300,000 clones, around 66% seen once. Sequencing was performed on PBMCs. Receptors were obtained from a female donor in good health and CMV-seronegative. CDR3s include the opening cysteine and the closing phenylalanine or tryptophan. The order of the fields is J gene, clone size, V gene, D gene, CDR3 protein, CDR3 DNA. A D gene is named only where the DNA matches it firmly. Size is stated for part of the rows, as once, few or many counts, or as a class when the clone is expanded.

j_gene: TRBJ1-1
abundance: -
v_gene: TRBV5-6
d_gene: -
CDR3aa: CASSWGFGGVGNTEAFF
CDR3nt: TGTGCCAGCAGCTGGGGGTTTGGGGGCGTTGGGAACACTGAAGCTTTCTTT

j_gene: TRBJ2-2
abundance: -
v_gene: TRBV30
d_gene: -
CDR3aa: CAWSGDNKAGELFF
CDR3nt: TGTGCCTGGAGTGGTGACAATAAAGCCGGGGAGCTGTTTTTT

j_gene: TRBJ1-1
abundance: -
v_gene: TRBV5-5
d_gene: -
CDR3aa: CASSFPGASTEAFF
CDR3nt: TGTGCCAGCAGCTTTCCGGGAGCCTCGACTGAAGCTTTCTTT

j_gene: TRBJ2-1
abundance: -
v_gene: TRBV11-3
d_gene: TRBD2
CDR3aa: CASSLGGGRFRFF
CDR3nt: TGTGCCAGCAGCTTAGGGGGCGGGAGGTTCCGGTTCTTC

j_gene: TRBJ1-4
abundance: few
v_gene: TRBV7-8
d_gene: TRBD1
CDR3aa: CASSLRTGVTGTTNEKLFF
CDR3nt: TGTGCCAGCAGCCTTCGGACAGGGGTGACGGGGACAACTAATGAAAAACTGTTTTTT

j_gene: TRBJ2-2
abundance: -
v_gene: TRBV25-1
d_gene: TRBD1
CDR3aa: CASSEWEDRGYSGELFF
CDR3nt: TGTGCCAGCAGTGAATGGGAAGACAGGGGGTATTCCGGGGAGCTGTTTTTT

j_gene: TRBJ1-1
abundance: few
v_gene: TRBV20-1
d_gene: TRBD1
CDR3aa: CRTQGFTEAFF
CDR3nt: TGCAGGACACAGGGGTTCACTGAAGCTTTCTTT

j_gene: TRBJ2-6
abundance: -
v_gene: TRBV7-9
d_gene: -
CDR3aa: CASSLSPGSGANVLTF
CDR3nt: TGTGCCAGCAGCCTTTCCCCCGGGTCTGGGGCCAACGTCCTGACTTTC

j_gene: TRBJ1-1
abundance: few
v_gene: TRBV30
d_gene: -
CDR3aa: CAWSMGRMNTEAFF
CDR3nt: TGTGCCTGGAGTATGGGCAGGATGAACACTGAAGCTTTCTTT

j_gene: TRBJ2-1
abundance: once
v_gene: TRBV7-9
d_gene: TRBD2
CDR3aa: CASSLGFPAGGNEQFF
CDR3nt: TGTGCCAGCAGCTTAGGCTTTCCAGCGGGAGGGAATGAGCAGTTCTTC

j_gene: TRBJ2-3
abundance: -
v_gene: TRBV7-9
d_gene: -
CDR3aa: CASSPLTRADTQYF
CDR3nt: TGTGCCAGCAGCCCACTCACTAGGGCAGATACGCAGTATTTT

j_gene: TRBJ2-4
abundance: -
v_gene: TRBV5-1
d_gene: -
CDR3aa: CASSPGQTLAKNIQYF
CDR3nt: TGCGCCAGCAGCCCCGGACAGACACTAGCCAAAAACATTCAGTACTTC

j_gene: TRBJ1-4
abundance: few
v_gene: TRBV21-1
d_gene: -
CDR3aa: CASSGQGIEKLFF
CDR3nt: TGTGCCAGTTCGGGACAGGGAATTGAAAAACTGTTTTTT

j_gene: TRBJ1-3
abundance: -
v_gene: TRBV7-8
d_gene: -
CDR3aa: CASSLAGGPIGNTIYF
CDR3nt: TGTGCCAGCAGCTTAGCGGGGGGGCCCATTGGAAACACCATATATTTT

j_gene: TRBJ1-2
abundance: -
v_gene: TRBV5-1
d_gene: -
CDR3aa: CASREGVNYGYTF
CDR3nt: TGCGCCAGCAGAGAGGGAGTCAACTATGGCTACACCTTC

j_gene: TRBJ2-5
abundance: -
v_gene: TRBV10-3
d_gene: TRBD1
CDR3aa: CAISPGQGVEETQYF
CDR3nt: TGTGCCATCAGTCCGGGACAGGGGGTTGAAGAGACCCAGTACTTC

j_gene: TRBJ2-7
abundance: -
v_gene: TRBV6-5
d_gene: -
CDR3aa: CASKFSVGTHYEQYF
CDR3nt: TGCGCCAGCAAATTTTCCGTTGGGACACACTACGAGCAGTACTTC

j_gene: TRBJ1-4
abundance: -
v_gene: TRBV6-1
d_gene: -
CDR3aa: CTSSVPNEKLFF
CDR3nt: TGTACCAGCAGTGTTCCGAATGAAAAACTGTTTTTT

j_gene: TRBJ2-2
abundance: -
v_gene: TRBV5-3
d_gene: -
CDR3aa: CARSPCGRRTGELFF
CDR3nt: TGTGCCAGAAGCCCCTGTGGGAGACGCACCGGGGAGCTGTTTTTT

j_gene: TRBJ1-2
abundance: -
v_gene: TRBV7-6
d_gene: TRBD1
CDR3aa: CASSLSGQAIYGYTF
CDR3nt: TGTGCCAGCAGCTTATCCGGACAGGCGATCTATGGCTACACCTTC

j_gene: TRBJ2-7
abundance: -
v_gene: TRBV10-3
d_gene: TRBD2
CDR3aa: CAISVSSGRSDYEQYF
CDR3nt: TGTGCCATCAGTGTATCTAGCGGGAGGTCCGACTACGAGCAGTACTTC

j_gene: TRBJ1-2
abundance: -
v_gene: TRBV5-1
d_gene: TRBD1
CDR3aa: CASSLWQGGGYTF
CDR3nt: TGCGCCAGCAGCTTGTGGCAGGGGGGTGGCTACACCTTC

j_gene: TRBJ1-1
abundance: -
v_gene: TRBV6-6
d_gene: -
CDR3aa: CASSFQGGTEAFF
CDR3nt: TGTGCCAGCAGTTTCCAAGGGGGCACTGAAGCTTTCTTT

j_gene: TRBJ2-7
abundance: -
v_gene: TRBV6-1
d_gene: -
CDR3aa: CASRIRGRDEQYF
CDR3nt: TGTGCCAGCAGAATAAGGGGAAGGGACGAGCAGTACTTC

j_gene: TRBJ2-1
abundance: -
v_gene: TRBV27
d_gene: -
CDR3aa: CASRLGAGASSYNEQFF
CDR3nt: TGTGCCAGCAGACTCGGGGCAGGGGCAAGCTCCTACAATGAGCAGTTCTTC

j_gene: TRBJ2-2
abundance: few
v_gene: TRBV18
d_gene: TRBD1
CDR3aa: CASSPPKGQGRTGELFF
CDR3nt: TGTGCCAGCTCACCACCGAAGGGACAGGGGAGGACCGGGGAGCTGTTTTTT

j_gene: TRBJ1-1
abundance: few
v_gene: TRBV28
d_gene: -
CDR3aa: CASSLGLGAEAFF
CDR3nt: TGTGCCAGCAGTTTAGGGTTAGGAGCTGAAGCTTTCTTT

j_gene: TRBJ2-7
abundance: -
v_gene: TRBV6-6
d_gene: TRBD2
CDR3aa: CASSPSSGRTYEQYF
CDR3nt: TGTGCCAGCAGCCCAAGCAGCGGGAGAACCTACGAGCAGTACTTC

j_gene: TRBJ2-7
abundance: few
v_gene: TRBV4-1
d_gene: TRBD2
CDR3aa: CASSQERPSGSPYEQYF
CDR3nt: TGCGCCAGCAGCCAAGAGAGGCCTAGCGGGAGCCCCTACGAGCAGTACTTC

j_gene: TRBJ2-5
abundance: -
v_gene: TRBV5-1
d_gene: -
CDR3aa: CASSDFQETQYF
CDR3nt: TGCGCCAGCAGCGACTTTCAAGAGACCCAGTACTTC

j_gene: TRBJ2-5
abundance: once
v_gene: TRBV11-3
d_gene: TRBD2
CDR3aa: CASSLVSSSGVPGTQYF
CDR3nt: TGTGCCAGCAGCTTAGTTTCATCTAGCGGAGTCCCGGGGACCCAGTACTTC

j_gene: TRBJ2-7
abundance: -
v_gene: TRBV5-1
d_gene: -
CDR3aa: CASSFTGADYEQYF
CDR3nt: TGCGCCAGCAGCTTTACGGGAGCGGACTACGAGCAGTACTTC

j_gene: TRBJ2-1
abundance: -
v_gene: TRBV5-4
d_gene: -
CDR3aa: CASSLLLTMRQFF
CDR3nt: TGTGCCAGCAGCTTGCTACTAACAATGAGGCAGTTCTTC

j_gene: TRBJ2-6
abundance: once
v_gene: TRBV6-6
d_gene: -
CDR3aa: CASLAANVLTF
CDR3nt: TGTGCCAGCTTGGCTGCCAACGTCCTGACTTTC

j_gene: TRBJ2-7
abundance: -
v_gene: TRBV11-1
d_gene: -
CDR3aa: CASSAGQPYEQYF
CDR3nt: TGTGCCAGCAGCGCGGGACAGCCCTACGAGCAGTACTTC

j_gene: TRBJ2-7
abundance: few
v_gene: TRBV18
d_gene: -
CDR3aa: CASSPVLYEQYF
CDR3nt: TGTGCCAGCTCACCCGTCTTATACGAGCAGTACTTC

j_gene: TRBJ2-7
abundance: -
v_gene: TRBV5-1
d_gene: TRBD1
CDR3aa: CASSLPGQGPYEQYF
CDR3nt: TGCGCCAGCAGCTTGCCGGGACAGGGACCCTACGAGCAGTACTTC

j_gene: TRBJ2-1
abundance: -
v_gene: TRBV2
d_gene: TRBD2
CDR3aa: CASRLSGKINEQFF
CDR3nt: TGTGCCAGCCGGTTAAGCGGGAAAATCAATGAGCAGTTCTTC

j_gene: TRBJ2-5
abundance: -
v_gene: TRBV7-9
d_gene: TRBD1
CDR3aa: CASSRDSQETQYF
CDR3nt: TGTGCCAGCAGCCGGGACAGCCAAGAGACCCAGTACTTC

j_gene: TRBJ1-5
abundance: -
v_gene: TRBV4-1
d_gene: -
CDR3aa: CASSQDNYNQPQHF
CDR3nt: TGCGCCAGCAGCCAAGACAACTACAATCAGCCCCAGCATTTT

j_gene: TRBJ2-1
abundance: -
v_gene: TRBV12-5
d_gene: TRBD2
CDR3aa: CASGPEAGGAEQFF
CDR3nt: TGTGCTAGTGGTCCCGAAGCGGGAGGGGCTGAGCAGTTCTTC

j_gene: TRBJ2-2
abundance: -
v_gene: TRBV5-6
d_gene: TRBD2
CDR3aa: CASSPGGIGELFF
CDR3nt: TGTGCCAGCAGCCCGGGGGGGATCGGGGAGCTGTTTTTT

j_gene: TRBJ2-3
abundance: -
v_gene: TRBV10-2
d_gene: TRBD1
CDR3aa: CASTQDRGGNADTQYF
CDR3nt: TGCGCCAGCACCCAGGACAGGGGGGGGAACGCAGATACGCAGTATTTT

j_gene: TRBJ2-5
abundance: -
v_gene: TRBV28
d_gene: TRBD2
CDR3aa: CASSRLGLAEETQYF
CDR3nt: TGTGCCAGCAGTCGCCTGGGACTAGCGGAAGAGACCCAGTACTTC

j_gene: TRBJ2-1
abundance: -
v_gene: TRBV29-1
d_gene: TRBD2
CDR3aa: CSAGTSGYNEQFF
CDR3nt: TGCAGCGCCGGGACTAGCGGCTACAATGAGCAGTTCTTC

j_gene: TRBJ2-4
abundance: -
v_gene: TRBV18
d_gene: TRBD1
CDR3aa: CASSPTGGEAKNIQYF
CDR3nt: TGTGCCAGCTCACCAACAGGGGGCGAAGCCAAAAACATTCAGTACTTC

j_gene: TRBJ2-7
abundance: -
v_gene: TRBV6-6
d_gene: -
CDR3aa: CATADYTYEQYF
CDR3nt: TGTGCCACCGCCGACTATACCTACGAGCAGTACTTC

j_gene: TRBJ2-6
abundance: -
v_gene: TRBV5-1
d_gene: -
CDR3aa: CASSLEGAGANVLTF
CDR3nt: TGCGCCAGCAGCTTGGAGGGGGCTGGGGCCAACGTCCTGACTTTC

j_gene: TRBJ2-7
abundance: -
v_gene: TRBV7-9
d_gene: -
CDR3aa: CSSTQADSYEQYF
CDR3nt: TGTTCCAGCACACAGGCGGATTCCTACGAGCAGTACTTC

j_gene: TRBJ2-5
abundance: -
v_gene: TRBV29-1
d_gene: TRBD1
CDR3aa: CSVPGQGGETQYF
CDR3nt: TGCAGCGTCCCGGGACAGGGGGGAGAGACCCAGTACTTC

j_gene: TRBJ2-3
abundance: -
v_gene: TRBV5-4
d_gene: -
CDR3aa: CASSLASTDTQYF
CDR3nt: TGTGCCAGCAGCTTGGCTAGCACAGATACGCAGTATTTT

j_gene: TRBJ2-2
abundance: -
v_gene: TRBV5-1
d_gene: -
CDR3aa: CASSLDSYNTGELFF
CDR3nt: TGCGCCAGCAGCTTGGACAGCTATAACACCGGGGAGCTGTTTTTT

j_gene: TRBJ2-1
abundance: -
v_gene: TRBV7-9
d_gene: -
CDR3aa: CASSLGAGVGNEQFF
CDR3nt: TGTGCCAGCAGCTTAGGGGCAGGCGTAGGAAATGAGCAGTTCTTC

j_gene: TRBJ2-2
abundance: few
v_gene: TRBV5-4
d_gene: -
CDR3aa: CASSRTPGELFF
CDR3nt: TGTGCCAGCAGCAGGACACCCGGGGAGCTGTTTTTT

j_gene: TRBJ2-1
abundance: -
v_gene: TRBV4-1
d_gene: -
CDR3aa: CASSRVGEANEQFF
CDR3nt: TGCGCCAGCAGCCGTGTCGGAGAGGCCAATGAGCAGTTCTTC

j_gene: TRBJ2-3
abundance: -
v_gene: TRBV7-9
d_gene: TRBD2
CDR3aa: CSSSAGGGGVSTDTQYF
CDR3nt: TGTTCCAGCAGCGCGGGTGGCGGGGGAGTCAGCACAGATACGCAGTATTTT

j_gene: TRBJ2-7
abundance: -
v_gene: TRBV4-1
d_gene: TRBD2
CDR3aa: CASSRVRILAGGKSSYEQYF
CDR3nt: TGCGCCAGCAGCCGCGTTCGGATACTAGCGGGAGGCAAAAGCTCCTACGAGCAGTACTTC

j_gene: TRBJ1-5
abundance: -
v_gene: TRBV5-1
d_gene: -
CDR3aa: CASSLAGSSNQPQHF
CDR3nt: TGCGCCAGCAGCTTGGCAGGGTCTAGCAATCAGCCCCAGCATTTT

j_gene: TRBJ2-5
abundance: -
v_gene: TRBV25-1
d_gene: -
CDR3aa: CASLSSGETQYF
CDR3nt: TGTGCCAGCCTATCATCCGGGGAGACCCAGTACTTC

j_gene: TRBJ2-7
abundance: -
v_gene: TRBV9
d_gene: TRBD2
CDR3aa: CASSPRAGGTRDEQYF
CDR3nt: TGTGCCAGCAGCCCGAGAGCGGGAGGGACGCGCGACGAGCAGTACTTC